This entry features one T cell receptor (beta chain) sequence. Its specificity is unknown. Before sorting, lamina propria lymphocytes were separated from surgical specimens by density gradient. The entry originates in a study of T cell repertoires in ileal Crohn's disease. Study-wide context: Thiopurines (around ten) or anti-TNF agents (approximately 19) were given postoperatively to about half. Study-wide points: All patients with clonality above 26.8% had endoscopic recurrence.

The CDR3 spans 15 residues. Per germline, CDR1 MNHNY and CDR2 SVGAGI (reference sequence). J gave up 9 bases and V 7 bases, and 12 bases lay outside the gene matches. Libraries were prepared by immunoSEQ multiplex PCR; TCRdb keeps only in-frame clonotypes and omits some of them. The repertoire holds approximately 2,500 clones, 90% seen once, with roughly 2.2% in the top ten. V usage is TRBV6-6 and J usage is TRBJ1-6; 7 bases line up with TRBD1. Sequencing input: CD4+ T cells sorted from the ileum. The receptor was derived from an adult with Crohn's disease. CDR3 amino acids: CASTPPQGTGSPLHF. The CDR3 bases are TGTGCCAGCACCCCCCCACAGGGGACGGGTTCACCCCTCCACTTT.